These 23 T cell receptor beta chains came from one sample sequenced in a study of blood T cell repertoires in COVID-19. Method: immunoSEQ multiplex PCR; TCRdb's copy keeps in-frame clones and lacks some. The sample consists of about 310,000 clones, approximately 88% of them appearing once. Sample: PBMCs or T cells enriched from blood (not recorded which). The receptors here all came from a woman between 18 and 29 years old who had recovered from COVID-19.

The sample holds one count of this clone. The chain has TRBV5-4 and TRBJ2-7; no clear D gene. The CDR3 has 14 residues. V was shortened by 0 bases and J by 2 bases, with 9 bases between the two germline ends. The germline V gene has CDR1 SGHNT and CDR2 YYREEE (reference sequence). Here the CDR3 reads CASSLDRRTYEQYF. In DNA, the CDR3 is TGTGCCAGCAGCTTGGACAGACGGACCTACGAGCAGTACTTC.

This CDR3 is CATSSSEGNTIYF. For the CDR3, the DNA is TGTGCCACCAGCAGTTCGGAGGGAAACACCATATATTTT. The genes are TRBV15 and TRBJ1-3, with D unresolved. The CDR3 runs 13 residues. Per the germline V gene, CDR1 is LNHNV and CDR2 is YYDKDF (reference sequence). With 3 bases removed from V and 4 bases from J, the gap between germline ends came to 7 bases.

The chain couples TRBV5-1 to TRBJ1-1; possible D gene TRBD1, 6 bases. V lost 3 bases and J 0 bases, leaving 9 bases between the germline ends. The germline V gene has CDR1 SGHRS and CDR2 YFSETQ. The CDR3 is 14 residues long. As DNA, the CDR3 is TGCGCCAGCAGCTGGACAGAAATGAACACTGAAGCTTTCTTT. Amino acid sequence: CASSWTEMNTEAFF.

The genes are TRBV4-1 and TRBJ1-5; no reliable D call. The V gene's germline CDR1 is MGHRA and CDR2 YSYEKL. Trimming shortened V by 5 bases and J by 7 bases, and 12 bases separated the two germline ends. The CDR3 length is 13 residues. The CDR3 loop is CASSVQAFQPQHF. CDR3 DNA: TGCGCCAGCAGCGTCCAGGCTTTCCAGCCCCAGCATTTT.

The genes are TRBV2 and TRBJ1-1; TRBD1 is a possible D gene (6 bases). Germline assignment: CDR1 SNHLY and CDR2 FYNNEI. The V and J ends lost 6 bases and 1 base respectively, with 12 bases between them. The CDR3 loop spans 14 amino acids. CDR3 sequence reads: CASRLQGPNTEAFF. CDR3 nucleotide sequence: TGTGCCAGCAGATTACAGGGACCGAACACTGAAGCTTTCTTT.

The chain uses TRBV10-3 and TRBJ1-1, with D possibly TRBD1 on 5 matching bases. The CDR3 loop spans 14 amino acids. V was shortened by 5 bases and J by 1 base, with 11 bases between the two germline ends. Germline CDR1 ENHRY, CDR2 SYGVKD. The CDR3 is CAISLTGTNTEAFF. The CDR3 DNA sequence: TGTGCCATCAGTCTTACAGGAACGAACACTGAAGCTTTCTTT.

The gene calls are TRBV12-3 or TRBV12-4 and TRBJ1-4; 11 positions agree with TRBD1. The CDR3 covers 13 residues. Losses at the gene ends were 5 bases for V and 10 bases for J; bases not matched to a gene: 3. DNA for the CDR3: TGTGCCAGCAGTCTCGGGACAGGGGGAAAACTGTTTTTT. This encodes CASSLGTGGKLFF.

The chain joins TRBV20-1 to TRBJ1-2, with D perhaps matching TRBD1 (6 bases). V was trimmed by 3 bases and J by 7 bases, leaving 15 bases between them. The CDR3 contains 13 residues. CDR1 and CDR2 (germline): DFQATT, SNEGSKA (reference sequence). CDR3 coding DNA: TGCAGTGCTAGTAGGGGGGGCGCGGCTGGCTACACCTTC. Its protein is CSASRGGAAGYTF.

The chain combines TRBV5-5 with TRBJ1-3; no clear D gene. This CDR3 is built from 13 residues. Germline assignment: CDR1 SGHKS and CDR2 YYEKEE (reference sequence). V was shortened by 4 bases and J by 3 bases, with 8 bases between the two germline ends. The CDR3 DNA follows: TGTGCCAGCAGCCCAGACAATGGAAACACCATATATTTT. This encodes CASSPDNGNTIYF.

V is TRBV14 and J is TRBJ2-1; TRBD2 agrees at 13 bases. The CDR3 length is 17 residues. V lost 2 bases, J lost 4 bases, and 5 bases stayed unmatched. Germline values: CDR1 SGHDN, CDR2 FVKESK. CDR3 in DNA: TGTGCCAGCAGCCAAACTAGCGGGAGGGTAAGATACAATGAGCAGTTCTTC. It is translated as CASSQTSGRVRYNEQFF.

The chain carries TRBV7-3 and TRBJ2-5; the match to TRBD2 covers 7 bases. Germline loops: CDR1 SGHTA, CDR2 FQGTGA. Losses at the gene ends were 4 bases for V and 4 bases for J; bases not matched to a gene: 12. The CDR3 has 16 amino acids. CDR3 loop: CASSSGAVREGETQYF. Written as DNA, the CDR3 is TGTGCCAGCAGCTCCGGAGCCGTCAGGGAGGGAGAGACCCAGTACTTC.

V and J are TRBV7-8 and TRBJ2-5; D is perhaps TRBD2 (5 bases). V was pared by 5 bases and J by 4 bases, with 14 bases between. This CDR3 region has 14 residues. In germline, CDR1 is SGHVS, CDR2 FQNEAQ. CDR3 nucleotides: TGTGCCAGCAGCAGCGTATTGAGGGCAGAGACCCAGTACTTC. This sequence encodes CASSSVLRAETQYF.

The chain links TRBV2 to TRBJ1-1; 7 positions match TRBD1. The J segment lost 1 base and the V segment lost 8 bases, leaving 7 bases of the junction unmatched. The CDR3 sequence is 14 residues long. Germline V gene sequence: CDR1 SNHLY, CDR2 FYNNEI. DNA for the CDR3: TGTGCCAGCCTCGACAGGACAGGGAACACTGAAGCTTTCTTT. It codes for CASLDRTGNTEAFF.

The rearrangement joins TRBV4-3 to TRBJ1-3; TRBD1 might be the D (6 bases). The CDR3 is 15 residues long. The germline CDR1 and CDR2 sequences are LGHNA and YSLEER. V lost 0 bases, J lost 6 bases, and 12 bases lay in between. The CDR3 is CASSQERQGINTIYF. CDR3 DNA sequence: TGCGCCAGCAGCCAAGAAAGGCAGGGGATAAACACCATATATTTT.

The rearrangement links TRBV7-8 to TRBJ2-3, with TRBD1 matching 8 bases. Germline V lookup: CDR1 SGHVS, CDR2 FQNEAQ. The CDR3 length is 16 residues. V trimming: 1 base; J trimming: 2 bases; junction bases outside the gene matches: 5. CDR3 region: CASSLVWTGYTDTQYF. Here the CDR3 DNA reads TGTGCCAGCAGCTTAGTTTGGACAGGGTACACAGATACGCAGTATTTT.

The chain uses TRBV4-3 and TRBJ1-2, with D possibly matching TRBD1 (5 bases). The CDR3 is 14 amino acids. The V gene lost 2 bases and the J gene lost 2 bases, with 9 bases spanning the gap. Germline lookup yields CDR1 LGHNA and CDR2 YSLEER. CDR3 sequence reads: CASSQSRQNYGYTF. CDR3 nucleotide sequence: TGCGCCAGCAGCCAATCCCGACAGAACTATGGCTACACCTTC.

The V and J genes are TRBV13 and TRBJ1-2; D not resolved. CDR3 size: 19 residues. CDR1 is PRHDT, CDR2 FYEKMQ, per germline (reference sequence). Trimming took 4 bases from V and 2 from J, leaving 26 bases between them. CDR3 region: CASSSALVPPADSNYGYTF. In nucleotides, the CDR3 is TGTGCCAGCAGCTCTGCGTTGGTCCCCCCTGCAGACTCGAACTATGGCTACACCTTC.

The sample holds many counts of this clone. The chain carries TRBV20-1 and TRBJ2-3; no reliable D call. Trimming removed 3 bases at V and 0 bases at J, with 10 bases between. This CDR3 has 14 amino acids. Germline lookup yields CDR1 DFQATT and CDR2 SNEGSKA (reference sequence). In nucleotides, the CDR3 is TGCAGTGCTAGTGAGCAGAAAAGCACAGATACGCAGTATTTT. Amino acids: CSASEQKSTDTQYF.

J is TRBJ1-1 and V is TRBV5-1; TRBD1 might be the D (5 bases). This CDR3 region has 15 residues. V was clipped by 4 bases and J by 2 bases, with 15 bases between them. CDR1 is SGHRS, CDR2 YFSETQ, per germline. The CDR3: CASSPTGVGNTEAFF. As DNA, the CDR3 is TGCGCCAGCAGCCCCACGGGGGTAGGTAACACTGAAGCTTTCTTT.

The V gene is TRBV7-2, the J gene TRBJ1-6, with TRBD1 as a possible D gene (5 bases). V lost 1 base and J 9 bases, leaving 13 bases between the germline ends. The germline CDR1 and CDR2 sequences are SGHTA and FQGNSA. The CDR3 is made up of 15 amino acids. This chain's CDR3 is CASSLVPGGVSPLHF. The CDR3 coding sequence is TGTGCCAGCAGCTTAGTTCCGGGGGGTGTTTCACCCCTCCACTTT.

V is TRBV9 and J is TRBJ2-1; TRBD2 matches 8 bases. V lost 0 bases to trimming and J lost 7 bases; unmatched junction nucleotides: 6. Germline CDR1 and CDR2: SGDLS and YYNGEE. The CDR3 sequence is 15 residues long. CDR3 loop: CASSVEGTSWNEQFF. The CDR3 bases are TGTGCCAGCAGCGTAGAAGGGACTAGTTGGAATGAGCAGTTCTTC. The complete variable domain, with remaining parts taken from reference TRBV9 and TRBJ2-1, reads DSGVTQTPKHLITATGQRVTLRCSPRSGDLSVYWYQQSLDQGLQFLIQYYNGEERAKGNILERFSAQQFPDLHSELNLSSLELGDSALYFCASSVEGTSWNEQFFGPGTRLTVL.

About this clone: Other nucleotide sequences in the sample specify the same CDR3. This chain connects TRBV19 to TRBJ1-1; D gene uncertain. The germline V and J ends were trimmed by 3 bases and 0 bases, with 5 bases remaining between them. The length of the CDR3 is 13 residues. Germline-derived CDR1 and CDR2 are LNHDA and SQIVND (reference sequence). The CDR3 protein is CASSISVNTEAFF. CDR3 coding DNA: TGTGCCAGTAGTATCTCGGTGAACACTGAAGCTTTCTTT.

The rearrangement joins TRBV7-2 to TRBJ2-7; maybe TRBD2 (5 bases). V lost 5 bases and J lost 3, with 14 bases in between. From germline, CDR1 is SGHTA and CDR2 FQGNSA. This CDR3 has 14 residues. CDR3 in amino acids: CASSPRRSLYEQYF. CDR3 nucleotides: TGTGCCAGCAGCCCCAGGAGGTCCCTCTACGAGCAGTACTTC.